This entry features one T cell receptor (beta chain) sequence. The sample is drawn from a study of shared clonotypes between healthy human individuals. Germline CDR1 is SGDLS and CDR2 is YYNGEE. CDR3 size: 15 residues. V shed 0 bases and J shed 3 bases, with 12 bases lying between them. Naive-designated CD8 cells lacked CD45RO, were positively enriched for CCR7, and omitted terminally differentiated effector memory CD45RA+ cells. Measured with immunoSEQ multiplex PCR; TCRdb has only the in-frame clones, and not every one. Found here are more than 600,000 clones, about 91% of them singletons; the top ten hold 24%.

The sample comprised naive CD8+ T cells sorted from blood. This receptor was taken from a man aged 25-45 years in good health. This sequence joins TRBV9 and TRBJ1-1; D possibly corresponds to TRBD1 (5 bases). Written as DNA, the CDR3 is TGTGCCAGCAGCGTAGTCAACCGGGGGGACACTGAAGCTTTCTTT. This translates into CASSVVNRGDTEAFF.